This entry is about one T cell receptor (beta chain). This record comes from a study of blood T cell repertoires in COVID-19. V shed 0 bases and J shed 8 bases, with 9 bases lying between them. CDR3 size: 14 residues. Germline loops: CDR1 SGHNT, CDR2 YYREEE (reference sequence). Some clones are missing from TCRdb's copy, which holds only in-frame ones; the method was immunoSEQ multiplex PCR. The sample lists 250,000 to 350,000 clones, roughly 87% occurring once. The sequence came from a woman aged 50 to 60 who had recovered from COVID-19. Sample: peripheral blood. The rearrangement uses TRBV5-4 and TRBJ1-6, with a weak D call TRBD1 (5 bases). This CDR3 reads CASSLGVQDSPLHF. The DNA of the CDR3 is TGTGCCAGCAGCTTGGGGGTACAGGATTCACCCCTCCACTTT.